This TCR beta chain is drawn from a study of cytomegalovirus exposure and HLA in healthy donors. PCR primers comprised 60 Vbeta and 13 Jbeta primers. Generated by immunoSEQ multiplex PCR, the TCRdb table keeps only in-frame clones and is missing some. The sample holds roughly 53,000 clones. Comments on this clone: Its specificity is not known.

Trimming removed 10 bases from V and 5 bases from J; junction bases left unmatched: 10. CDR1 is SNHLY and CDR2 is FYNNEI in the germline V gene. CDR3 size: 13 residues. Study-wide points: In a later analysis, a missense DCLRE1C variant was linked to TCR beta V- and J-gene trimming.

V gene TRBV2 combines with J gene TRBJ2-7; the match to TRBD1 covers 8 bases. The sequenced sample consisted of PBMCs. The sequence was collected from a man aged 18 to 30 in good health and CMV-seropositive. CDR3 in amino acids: CANRQGRSDEQYF. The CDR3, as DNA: TGTGCCAACAGACAGGGGCGTTCGGACGAGCAGTACTTC.